This TCR beta chain was identified during a study of blood T cell repertoires in COVID-19. Study-level information: T cells, B-cell-depleted T cells, or PBMCs provided the cDNA or gDNA that served as material.

The CDR3 spans 14 residues. With 8 bases clipped from V and 3 bases from J, the junction kept 7 bases outside the gene matches. Per the germline V gene, CDR1 is MDHEN and CDR2 is SYDVKM. In the source study's methods: Estimation of nucleated cell counts was performed using reference gene primer amplification. Assay used: immunoSEQ multiplex PCR; TCRdb lists only in-frame clones, some missing. The V and J calls and clone size are taken from that table; D and trimming were inferred from the DNA. The profile shows hundreds of thousands of clones, more than 75% of them singletons. Enrolled through a virtual design, the participants were between about 18 and 100 years of age and came from under 25 US areas. Which cohort a participant joined came from the clinical history participants gave.

The chain recombines TRBV28 with TRBJ2-5, with 9 positions matching TRBD2. The clonotype was recovered from a woman in her 50s who had recovered from COVID-19. Sequences were obtained from PBMCs or T cells enriched from blood (not recorded which). The CDR3: CASRAGGGEETQYF. For the CDR3, the DNA is TGTGCCAGCCGCGCGGGCGGGGGGGAAGAGACCCAGTACTTC.